This T cell receptor beta chain originates from a study of tumor and adjacent non-tumor tissue in lung cancer. Study at large: Histology: about 13 adenocarcinoma, a couple of squamous cell carcinoma, 1 small cell lung cancer. Samples averaged around 4 million productive TCRbeta reads each. General study results and limits: Shorter survival was associated with higher TCR diversity in tumors.

No cell sorting was done before RNA was extracted from the tissue. Three rounds of nested PCR, following a modified ARM-PCR protocol, produced the TCRbeta library. One entry per CDR3 protein, called by TCRdb with MiXCR from the multiplex PCR reads. The sample consists of about 80,000 distinct CDR3 sequences, over 60% of them appearing once. Worth noting for this clonotype: Its specificity is not known. One end of the junction does not line up with germline, which may come from a read error.

The CDR3 is made up of 13 amino acids. CDR1 and CDR2 (germline): SQVTM, ANQGSEA. Sequenced sample: lung tumor tissue. The gene calls are TRBV29-1 and TRBJ2-5, with a tentative D call TRBD1 (6 bases). The receptor was isolated from a woman aged 40-49 years with non-small cell lung cancer. CDR3 residues: CSVEWWGQEIQYF. DNA of the CDR3: TGCAGCGTTGAGTGGTGGGGACAAGAGATCCAGTACTTC.